This T cell receptor (beta chain) was captured by sequencing in a study of T cells after yellow fever vaccination. Study-wide results and limits: The secondary response peaked faster, at day 5 versus 15, but was weaker. Shared CD4/CD8 clonotypes were a small share, likely from convergent recombination.

The CDR3 length is 17 residues. CDR1 is LGHDT and CDR2 is YNNKEL in the germline V gene (reference sequence). This clonotype was seen more than once but under ten times. What it binds is unknown. A junction boundary mismatches the germline segment, possibly from a read error. Using its own MiXCR run on the 5' RACE reads, TCRdb lists one record per CDR3 protein. This table has a few hundred thousand distinct CDR3 sequences, around 6.8% appearing once. This TCR derives from a man between 18 and 35 years old who received the YFV17D yellow fever vaccine. The chain uses TRBV3-1 and TRBJ1-5; no clear D gene. The source was PBMCs, collected around 45 days after the first yellow fever vaccination. The CDR3 nucleotides read TGTGCCAGCTGCCAAGATTGTGGGGAAAGGACCAATCAGCCCCAGCATTTT. It translates to CASCQDCGERTNQPQHF.